This T cell receptor (beta chain) appears in the sequencing data of a study of blood T cell repertoires in COVID-19 (dated by TCRdb to between 2020 and 2021). About the study as a whole: Collaborator samples came from the United States, Italy and Spain and covered acute and convalescent phases of COVID-19. The prospective study material was composed of cDNA or gDNA derived from T cells, B-cell-depleted T cells, or PBMCs. The dataset comprised deeply sampled blood TCRbeta repertoires from subjects exposed to, actively infected with, or recovered from COVID-19. The repertoires were made available in a free public database intended to serve as a resource for research on the immune response to SARS-CoV-2. Samples came from the ongoing ImmuneRACE study (first 160 participants) plus 1,254 subjects from 6 global collaborators. The sample metadata nearly always contained a de-identified subject ID, COVID-19 status, age in years and sex. Where available, HLA class I and class II types were taken from metadata supplied by the sample provider and were not determined by assay-based typing. The research as a whole found: The amount of clinical and demographic metadata varied by source and participant and was provided uncurated.

CDR1 and CDR2, per the germline V gene, are SQVTM and ANQGSEA. The junction shows trimming of 4 bases on V and 14 bases on J, plus 15 bases between the germline ends. The CDR3 has 11 amino acids, counting the end cysteine and phenylalanine. The CDR3 DNA has 33 bases and is translated from base 1. The collaborating institutions used their own protocols to collect whole blood in K2EDTA tubes. Collaborator samples were shipped for TCRbeta analysis as frozen whole blood, isolated PBMCs, or DNA extracted from either sample type. The immunoSEQ Assay, a bias-controlled multiplex PCR, was used to amplify TCRbeta CDR3 regions from genomic DNA. In the original analysis: The number of nucleated cells in each sample was estimated by amplification of reference gene primers within the assay. To quantify the absolute abundance of each unique TCRbeta CDR3 rearrangement, sequence reads were collapsed and filtered. Productive Simpson clonality was computed per sample as the square root of Simpson's diversity index over productive rearrangements. TCRdb obtained this table from immuneACCESS and retained in-frame rearrangements with V and J assigned. These tables miss some clones; where compared with another copy, unresolved V genes account for less than half of the shortfall, and the remainder is unexplained. The D gene and trimming were derived from the DNA, and the V and J assignments and clone size from that table. Across this sample there are a few hundred thousand clones, with about 88% seen only once. The ten largest clones add up to about 7.6% of the sample.

Of note for this clone: Its antigen is currently not known. One base away there is no much larger clone; base qualities are not given.

The sequence was collected from a woman between 65 and 79 years old with active or convalescent COVID-19. Sequenced input: peripheral blood. The sequence links TRBV29-1 to TRBJ2-1; the D segment could be TRBD2, given 6 matching bases. The DNA sequence reads TGCAGCGTTGTACCGGGGGTAGAGGAGTTCTTC. The translation is CSVVPGVEEFF.